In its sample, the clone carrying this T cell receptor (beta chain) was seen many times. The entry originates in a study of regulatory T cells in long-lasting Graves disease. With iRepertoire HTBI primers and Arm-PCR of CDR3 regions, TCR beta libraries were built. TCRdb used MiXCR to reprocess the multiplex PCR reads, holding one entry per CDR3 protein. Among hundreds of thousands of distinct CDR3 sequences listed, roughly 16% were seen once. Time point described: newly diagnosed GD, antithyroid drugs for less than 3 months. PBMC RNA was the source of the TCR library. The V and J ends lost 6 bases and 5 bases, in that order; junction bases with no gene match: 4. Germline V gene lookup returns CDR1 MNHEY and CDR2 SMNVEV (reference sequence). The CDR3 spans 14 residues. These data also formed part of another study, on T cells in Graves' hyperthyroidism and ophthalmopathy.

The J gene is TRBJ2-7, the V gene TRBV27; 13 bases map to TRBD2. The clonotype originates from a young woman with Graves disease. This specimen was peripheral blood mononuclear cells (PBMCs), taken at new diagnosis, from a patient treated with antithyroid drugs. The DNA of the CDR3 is TGTGCCAGCAGAGGACTAGCGGGAGTCCACGAGCAGTACTTC. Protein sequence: CASRGLAGVHEQYF.